The 22 T cell receptor beta chains below were found in one sample sequenced in a study of vaccination and CD4 T cells after COVID-19. Researchers used the Oncomine TCR Beta short-read assay to sequence DNA from cultured CD4+ T cells. TCRdb redid the calling of the PCR reads with MiXCR, one entry per CDR3 protein. The profile shows about 20,000 distinct CDR3 sequences, 40% to 55% of them singletons. Their antigens remain unidentified. Regarding treatment: roughly nine-day PBMC culture with coronavirus spike peptide pools or control peptides (ViraFEST assay). The material sequenced was CD4+ T cells from blood, cultured in vitro, taken after SARS-CoV-2 vaccination. The receptors come from a human donor who had recovered from COVID-19.

The V and J genes are TRBV6-5 and TRBJ1-5; unclear D gene. V was pared by 2 bases and J by 2 bases, with 4 bases between. Germline V CDR1 and CDR2: MNHEY, SVGAGI. The CDR3 has 13 amino acids. The CDR3 DNA sequence: TGTGCCAGCAGTTACGACCGCAATCAGCCCCAGCATTTT. Translating gives CASSYDRNQPQHF.

The gene calls are TRBV4-2 and TRBJ2-3, with 13 positions matching TRBD2. J lost 4 bases, V lost 2 bases, and 9 bases had no gene match. The CDR3 consists of 18 residues. Germline CDR1 LGHNA, CDR2 YNFKEQ. CDR3 protein: CASSQMGLAGKDPDTQYF. The CDR3 DNA reads as TGTGCCAGCAGCCAAATGGGACTAGCGGGGAAGGACCCAGATACGCAGTATTTT.

This clonotype appeared a few times. The chain employs TRBV6-2 or TRBV6-3 and TRBJ1-1, with unresolved D. The CDR3 is made up of 14 amino acids. Germline-derived CDR1 and CDR2 are MNHEY and SVGEGT. V lost 2 bases, J lost 1 base, and 8 bases lay in between. The CDR3 protein is CASSYSQANTEAFF. Here the CDR3 DNA reads TGTGCCAGCAGTTACAGTCAGGCGAACACTGAAGCTTTCTTT.

This sequence joins TRBV5-5 and TRBJ2-7; TRBD1 aligns across 7 bases. J gave up 6 bases and V 4 bases, and 4 bases lay outside the gene matches. Per the germline V gene, CDR1 is SGHKS and CDR2 is YYEKEE (reference sequence). CDR3 length equals 12 residues. In nucleotides, the CDR3 is TGTGCCAGCAGCCGGACAGGTACCGAGCAGTACTTC. Its translation: CASSRTGTEQYF.

CDR3 sequence (DNA): TGTGCCAGTAGTTTGGGCCTGGACAGGGACCAGCCCCAGCATTTT. Its protein product is CASSLGLDRDQPQHF. This chain links TRBV19 with TRBJ1-5; 8 nucleotides agree with TRBD1. CDR1 is LNHDA and CDR2 is SQIVND in the germline V gene (reference sequence). V was clipped by 5 bases and J by 7 bases; unmatched bases: 10. The CDR3 runs 15 residues.

The chain carries TRBV4-3 and TRBJ2-3, with TRBD2 identical over 7 bases. The ends lost 0 bases at V and 5 bases at J; junction bases unmatched: 11. Germline CDR1 LGHNA, CDR2 YSLEER. The CDR3 sequence is 17 residues long. The CDR3 sequence is CASSQDLGLAELDTQYF. Here the CDR3 DNA reads TGCGCCAGCAGCCAAGATTTGGGGCTAGCGGAGCTAGATACGCAGTATTTT.

The V gene is TRBV20-1, the J gene TRBJ2-7; D may be TRBD2 (5 bases). The CDR3 extends over 14 amino acids. Trimming shortened V by 3 bases and J by 4 bases, and 16 bases separated the two germline ends. Germline V gene data show CDR1 as DFQATT and CDR2 as SNEGSKA (reference sequence). The CDR3 region is CSASAQAELYEQYF. The CDR3 nucleotides are TGCAGTGCTAGTGCACAAGCGGAACTTTACGAGCAGTACTTC.

This chain links TRBV20-1 with TRBJ1-2; D call uncertain. Trimming left V 6 bases short and J 7 bases short, with 15 bases between. The length of the CDR3 is 12 residues. Germline V CDR1 and CDR2: DFQATT, SNEGSKA (reference sequence). CDR3 region: CSASTGLRGYTF. The CDR3 nucleotides read TGCAGTGCCAGTACGGGCCTGCGTGGCTACACCTTC.

This clonotype was detected only a few times. The chain carries TRBV11-3 and TRBJ2-2, with D perhaps TRBD2 (5 bases). The CDR3 length is 17 residues. Between the trimmed V and J ends, which lost 1 base and 0 bases, there was a span of 12 bases. The V gene's germline CDR1 is SGHNT and CDR2 YENEEA. CDR3 coding DNA: TGTGCCAGCAGCTTAGGCGCACTGCGGGCGAACACCGGGGAGCTGTTTTTT. It is translated as CASSLGALRANTGELFF.

This sequence joins TRBV15 and TRBJ1-4; 7 bases map to TRBD1. CDR1 and CDR2 from the germline V gene are LNHNV and YYDKDF (reference sequence). The V gene end was trimmed by 8 bases and the J gene end by 8 bases; junction bases not matched to a gene: 14. This CDR3 is 15 amino acids long. CDR3 nucleotide sequence: TGTGCCACCGCCGCCCGAGGGGGCCTTAGGGAAAAACTGTTTTTT. Translated, it gives CATAARGGLREKLFF.

The sample holds a few counts of this clonotype. The CDR3 region is CASSFMTGVDTQYF. CDR3 bases: TGTGCCAGCAGCTTCATGACAGGGGTGGATACGCAGTATTTT. The genes are TRBV7-2 and TRBJ2-3; TRBD1 aligns across 8 bases. From germline, CDR1 is SGHTA and CDR2 FQGNSA. The CDR3 contains 14 residues. J was trimmed by 6 bases and V by 3 bases; bases with no gene match: 5.

This rearrangement joins TRBV27 to TRBJ2-5; TRBD2 is a possible D gene (6 bases). Trimming removed 7 bases from V and 3 bases from J, with 18 bases in between. CDR3 length equals 15 residues. CDR1 is MNHEY and CDR2 is SMNVEV in the germline V gene (reference sequence). The CDR3 here is CASMEVGLTKETQYF. The CDR3 coding sequence is TGTGCCAGCATGGAGGTGGGACTTACGAAAGAGACCCAGTACTTC.

J is TRBJ2-7 and V is TRBV7-6; 9 bases agree with TRBD1. CDR1 is SGHVS and CDR2 is FNYEAQ in the germline V gene. J was trimmed by 6 bases and V by 4 bases; bases with no gene match: 10. This CDR3 has 15 residues. The CDR3: CASSSGTGKESEQYF. CDR3 sequence (DNA): TGTGCCAGCAGCTCCGGGACAGGGAAAGAAAGCGAGCAGTACTTC.

This clonotype has only a few counts. The chain combines TRBV28 with TRBJ1-5; possible D gene TRBD1, 5 bases. This CDR3 spans 16 amino acids. The germline gives CDR1 MDHEN, CDR2 SYDVKM. Trimming pared 2 bases from V and 8 bases from J, leaving 19 bases between. Here the CDR3 reads CASSLPQGGRLEPQHF. In DNA form, the CDR3 reads TGTGCCAGCAGTTTACCCCAGGGTGGCCGGTTAGAGCCCCAGCATTTT.

The CDR3 sequence: CASSLASNYGYTF. CDR3 nucleotides: TGTGCCAGCAGCTTGGCATCTAACTATGGCTACACCTTC. The chain uses TRBV5-4 and TRBJ1-2; D remains unclear. Germline-derived CDR1 and CDR2 are SGHNT and YYREEE (reference sequence). The CDR3 spans 13 residues. Trimming left V 0 bases short and J 0 bases short, with 3 bases between.

The V call is TRBV20-1, the J call TRBJ1-2; weak D call: TRBD1 (6 bases). The CDR3 covers 16 residues. Germline values: CDR1 DFQATT, CDR2 SNEGSKA (reference sequence). Trimming shortened V by 2 bases and J by 3 bases, and 19 bases separated the two germline ends. The CDR3 here is CSARRWGETGDYGYTF. CDR3 in DNA: TGCAGTGCTAGACGGTGGGGGGAGACAGGTGACTATGGCTACACCTTC.

V usage is TRBV28 and J usage is TRBJ2-3, with 12 bases aligning to TRBD1. The CDR3 has 14 amino acids. Germline V gives CDR1 MDHEN, CDR2 SYDVKM. Trimming cost V 8 bases and J 3 bases; bases outside gene matches: 3. Here the CDR3 DNA reads TGTGCCAGCCAGGGACAGGGGGCGACAGATACGCAGTATTTT. Its translation: CASQGQGATDTQYF.

The chain joins TRBV20-1 to TRBJ1-1; D unresolved. The germline CDR1 and CDR2 sequences are DFQATT and SNEGSKA (reference sequence). Between the trimmed V and J ends, which lost 1 base and 1 base, there was a span of 13 bases. The CDR3 is 15 residues long. The CDR3 here is CSARVPRAGNTEAFF. CDR3 in DNA: TGCAGTGCTAGAGTCCCCCGGGCGGGGAACACTGAAGCTTTCTTT.

This chain connects TRBV7-2 to TRBJ1-6; D is undetermined. The CDR3 is 12 amino acids. V was pared by 4 bases and J by 8 bases, with 6 bases between. The germline V gene encodes CDR1 SGHTA and CDR2 FQGNSA. This CDR3 is CASSYRDSPLHF. CDR3 nucleotide sequence: TGTGCCAGCAGCTACAGAGATTCACCCCTCCACTTT.

This chain links TRBV11-3 with TRBJ2-3; D may be TRBD1 (6 bases). Germline values: CDR1 SGHNT, CDR2 YENEEA. V lost 5 bases, J lost 3 bases, and 12 bases lay in between. CDR3 length: 14 amino acids. This CDR3 reads CASSLGGRTDTQYF. DNA of the CDR3: TGTGCCAGCAGCCTTGGGGGCCGGACAGATACGCAGTATTTT.

This clonotype appeared a few times. The chain carries TRBV7-2 and TRBJ1-1, with a tentative D call TRBD1 (6 bases). CDR1 SGHTA and CDR2 FQGNSA come from the germline V gene. The CDR3 has 16 amino acids. V dropped 0 bases and J dropped 2 bases, with 13 bases sitting between them. The CDR3 DNA is TGTGCCAGCAGCTTAGCCTCCGGGACAACCAACACTGAAGCTTTCTTT. It translates to CASSLASGTTNTEAFF. Combining the CDR3 with reference TRBV7-2 and TRBJ1-1 gives the whole variable domain GAGVSQSPSNKVTEKGKDVELRCDPISGHTALYWYRQSLGQGLEFLIYFQGNSAPDKSGLPSDRFSAERTGGSVSTLTIQRTQQEDSAVYLCASSLASGTTNTEAFFGQGTRLTVV.

This clonotype was seen a handful of times. The chain uses TRBV20-1 and TRBJ2-2; no definite D call. The CDR3 consists of 15 residues. V lost 3 bases and J 4 bases, leaving 15 bases between the germline ends. Looked up from germline, CDR1 is DFQATT and CDR2 is SNEGSKA (reference sequence). The CDR3 DNA follows: TGCAGTGCTAGCCCCGGGCTAGTCGGCACCGGGGAGCTGTTTTTT. It specifies CSASPGLVGTGELFF.